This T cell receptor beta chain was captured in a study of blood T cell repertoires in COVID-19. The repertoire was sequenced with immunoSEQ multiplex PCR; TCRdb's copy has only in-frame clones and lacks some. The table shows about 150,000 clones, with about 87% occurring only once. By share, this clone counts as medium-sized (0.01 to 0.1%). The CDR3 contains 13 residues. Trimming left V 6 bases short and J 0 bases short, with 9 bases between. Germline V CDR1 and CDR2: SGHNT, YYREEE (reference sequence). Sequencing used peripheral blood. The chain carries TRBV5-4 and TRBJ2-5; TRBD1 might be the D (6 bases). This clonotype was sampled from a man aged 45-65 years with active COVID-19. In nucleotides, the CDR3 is TGTGCCAGCACCACAGGGTACCAAGAGACCCAGTACTTC. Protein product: CASTTGYQETQYF. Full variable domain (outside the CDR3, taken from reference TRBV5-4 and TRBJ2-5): ETGVTQSPTHLIKTRGQQVTLRCSSQSGHNTVSWYQQALGQGPQFIFQYYREEENGRGNFPPRFSGLQFPNYSSELNVNALELDDSALYLCASTTGYQETQYFGPGTRLLVL.